This T cell receptor beta chain was found in a study of blood T cell repertoires in COVID-19. Overall study: The origin of the acute and convalescent COVID-19 samples was the United States, Italy and Spain. Sample material is recorded as cDNA or gDNA derived from T cells, B-cell-depleted T cells, or PBMCs.

Looked up from germline, CDR1 is KGHDR and CDR2 is SFDVKD. This CDR3 is built from 14 residues. The V end was cut by 7 bases, the J end by 6 bases, with 15 bases between. Generated by immunoSEQ multiplex PCR, the TCRdb table keeps only in-frame clones and is missing some. The sample includes approximately 300,000 clones, 80% to 95% of them seen just once. What was sequenced was peripheral blood. The chain has TRBV24-1 and TRBJ2-1, with a possible D match to TRBD2 (6 bases). This clonotype originated in a woman aged 30 to 39 with COVID-19, enrolled during active disease. CDR3 loop: CATSLTSLGNEQFF. The CDR3 nucleotides are TGTGCCACCAGCCTGACTAGTCTGGGCAATGAGCAGTTCTTC.